Listed below are T cell receptor beta chains from one sample, sequenced in a study of T cell responses to AZD1222 COVID-19 vaccine. Repertoires were generated with immunoSEQ multiplex PCR, while TCRdb's copy carries only in-frame clones and drops some. The data contain nearly 80,000 clones, over 75% of them singletons. Sequences were derived from peripheral blood, sampled on day 0 of AZD1222 vaccination. The receptors originated from an adult in good health. CDR3s include the opening cysteine and the closing phenylalanine or tryptophan. The D gene is left open where the match is weak. For some rows the clone size is stated as once, few or many, or as a class when expanded; others skip it.

J: TRBJ1-2; length: 14; D: TRBD1; size: -; V: TRBV7-9; CDR3: CASSSDRGVSGYTF; DNA: TGTGCCAGCAGCAGCGACAGGGGGGTTTCGGGCTACACCTTC
J: TRBJ2-7; length: 14; D: -; size: -; V: TRBV5-8; CDR3: CASSSGQTDNEQYF; DNA: TGTGCCAGCAGCTCAGGACAGACCGACAACGAGCAGTACTTC
J: TRBJ2-7; length: 14; D: -; size: -; V: TRBV18; CDR3: CASSPSEVTYEQYF; DNA: TGTGCCAGCTCACCATCGGAGGTAACCTACGAGCAGTACTTC
J: TRBJ2-5; length: 15; D: TRBD2; size: -; V: TRBV25-1; CDR3: CASSPKEGRGETQYF; DNA: TGTGCCAGCAGTCCGAAAGAGGGGAGGGGAGAGACCCAGTACTTC
J: TRBJ2-3; length: 15; D: TRBD2; size: -; V: TRBV24-1; CDR3: CATAGTSGSTNTQYF; DNA: TGTGCCACAGCCGGGACTAGCGGCTCCACAAATACGCAGTATTTT
J: TRBJ1-6; length: 16; D: TRBD1; size: -; V: TRBV4-1; CDR3: CASSQRRDRGGSPLHF; DNA: TGCGCCAGCAGCCAACGGAGGGACAGGGGCGGTTCACCCCTCCACTTT
J: TRBJ2-2; length: 15; D: -; size: -; V: TRBV5-8; CDR3: CASRSLSLNTGELFF; DNA: TGTGCCAGCAGATCCCTGAGCCTCAACACCGGGGAGCTGTTTTTT
J: TRBJ1-1; length: 13; D: -; size: -; V: TRBV6-5; CDR3: CASSPGLNTEAFF; DNA: TGTGCCAGCAGCCCCGGATTGAACACTGAAGCTTTCTTT
J: TRBJ1-4; length: 16; D: -; size: -; V: TRBV2; CDR3: CASSERGMSSYEKLFF; DNA: TGTGCCAGCAGTGAGCGGGGGATGAGTAGTTACGAAAAACTGTTTTTT
J: TRBJ2-1; length: 14; D: -; size: -; V: TRBV7-9; CDR3: CASSESGPYNEQFF; DNA: TGTGCCAGCAGCGAAAGCGGGCCCTACAATGAGCAGTTCTTC
J: TRBJ1-6; length: 15; D: -; size: few; V: TRBV28; CDR3: CASSEEGSYNSPLHF; DNA: TGTGCCAGCAGCGAGGAGGGGTCCTATAATTCACCCCTCCACTTT
J: TRBJ2-7; length: 13; D: -; size: -; V: TRBV4-1; CDR3: CASSQAGAYEQYF; DNA: TGCGCCAGCAGCCAAGCAGGGGCCTACGAGCAGTACTTC
J: TRBJ2-5; length: 16; D: -; size: once; V: TRBV7-8; CDR3: CASSLLSRTGRETQYF; DNA: TGTGCCAGCAGCTTACTTTCCCGAACAGGGAGGGAGACCCAGTACTTC